These T cell receptor beta chains were read from a single sample in a study of cytomegalovirus exposure and HLA in healthy donors. Method: immunoSEQ multiplex PCR; TCRdb's copy keeps in-frame clones and lacks some. The table shows 90,000 to 130,000 clones, with around 84% occurring only once. Sequencing was done on a sample of PBMCs. The receptors were gathered from a woman aged 25 to 39 in good health and CMV-seronegative. Both conserved end residues are part of each CDR3. A D gene is named only where the DNA matches it firmly. Size is stated for part of the rows, as once, few or many counts, or as a class when the clone is expanded.

J,D,V,size,CDR3,DNA
TRBJ2-5,NA,TRBV7-2,many,CASRRDRLIETQYF,TGTGCCAGCAGAAGAGACAGATTGATAGAGACCCAGTACTTC
TRBJ2-1,NA,TRBV4-3,NA,CASSQDREDNEQFF,TGCGCCAGCAGCCAAGATAGGGAGGACAATGAGCAGTTCTTC
TRBJ2-2,NA,TRBV30,NA,CAWNRATGELFF,TGTGCCTGGAACAGGGCCACCGGGGAGCTGTTTTTT
TRBJ2-7,TRBD1,TRBV5-1,NA,CASSLSPGTAAYEQYF,TGCGCCAGCAGCTTGTCTCCCGGGACAGCGGCCTACGAGCAGTACTTC
TRBJ2-1,TRBD2,TRBV14,NA,CASSQWGGRGYNEQFF,TGTGCCAGCAGCCAATGGGGCGGGAGGGGGTACAATGAGCAGTTCTTC
TRBJ1-1,NA,TRBV5-1,few,CASSPATGGGVLNTEAFF,TGCGCCAGCAGCCCAGCGACAGGCGGTGGCGTTCTGAACACTGAAGCTTTCTTT
TRBJ1-1,NA,TRBV7-3,NA,CASSSGQNTEAFF,TGTGCCAGCAGCTCGGGACAGAACACTGAAGCTTTCTTT
TRBJ2-7,TRBD2,TRBV4-1,NA,CASSQVTLANEQYF,TGCGCCAGCAGCCAAGTTACACTAGCGAACGAGCAGTACTTC
TRBJ2-3,TRBD1,TRBV4-3,NA,CASSQEGARGLSTDTQYF,TGCGCCAGCAGCCAAGAGGGCGCCAGGGGGCTTAGCACAGATACGCAGTATTTT
TRBJ2-3,NA,TRBV4-2,few,CASSQELRGLSTDTQYF,TGTGCCAGCAGCCAAGAATTGAGAGGCCTTAGCACAGATACGCAGTATTTT
TRBJ1-1,NA,TRBV9,NA,CASSEGAGRGRNTEAFF,TGTGCCAGCAGCGAAGGGGCTGGGAGGGGCCGTAACACTGAAGCTTTCTTT
TRBJ2-5,NA,TRBV7-8,once,CASSLEQGAETQYF,TGTGCCAGCAGCTTAGAACAGGGTGCGGAGACCCAGTACTTC
TRBJ1-2,NA,TRBV7-9,NA,CASSPDRSIGYTF,TGTGCCAGCAGCCCCGACAGGTCTATAGGCTACACCTTC